Each of the 26 T cell receptor beta chains below was sequenced from the same sample in a study of shared clonotypes between healthy human individuals. Sequencing was performed with immunoSEQ multiplex PCR; in TCRdb, only in-frame clones are kept and a portion is missing. The sample consists of approximately 350,000 clones, around 74% of them appearing once. The specimen sequenced was memory CD4+ T cells sorted from blood. As for subset: CD45RA-negative fraction. The receptors were gathered from a man younger than 45 in good health.

The CDR3 loop reads CASSSGLSNQPQHF. In DNA form, the CDR3 reads TGTGCCAGCAGTTCAGGACTCTCAAATCAGCCCCAGCATTTT. The chain recombines TRBV28 with TRBJ1-5; D uncertain. The germline gives CDR1 MDHEN, CDR2 SYDVKM. This CDR3 is built from 14 residues. V shed 4 bases and J shed 4 bases, with 11 bases lying between them. Combining the CDR3 with reference TRBV28 and TRBJ1-5 gives the whole variable domain DVKVTQSSRYLVKRTGEKVFLECVQDMDHENMFWYRQDPGLGLRLIYFSYDVKMKEKGDIPEGYSVSREKKERFSLILESASTNQTSMYLCASSSGLSNQPQHFGDGTRLSIL.

This chain joins TRBV5-4 and TRBJ1-2, with D perhaps matching TRBD1 (6 bases). V lost 3 bases, J lost 2 bases, and 20 bases lay in between. This CDR3 comprises 17 residues. Germline V gene data show CDR1 as SGHNT and CDR2 as YYREEE (reference sequence). CDR3 in amino acids: CASSSERSRGGNYGYTF. CDR3 DNA: TGTGCCAGCAGCTCTGAACGGAGCAGGGGAGGAAACTATGGCTACACCTTC.

The chain links TRBV7-2 to TRBJ2-2; 10 nucleotides line up with TRBD2. The junction had 7 bases not matched to a gene; V was cut back by 3 bases and J by 6 bases. The CDR3 consists of 16 residues. Germline CDR1 is SGHTA and CDR2 is FQGNSA. CDR3 in DNA: TGTGCCAGCAGCTTTGGGGCTAGCGGGAGTTCCGGGGAGCTGTTTTTT. This sequence encodes CASSFGASGSSGELFF.

The chain couples TRBV19 to TRBJ1-5; D gene uncertain. Trimming shortened V by 1 base and J by 0 bases, and 4 bases separated the two germline ends. This CDR3 has 14 amino acids. Germline-derived CDR1 and CDR2 are LNHDA and SQIVND (reference sequence). CDR3 loop: CASSIVSSNQPQHF. CDR3 nucleotide sequence: TGTGCCAGTAGTATAGTAAGTAGCAATCAGCCCCAGCATTTT.

The J gene is TRBJ2-7, the V gene TRBV6-1; weak D call: TRBD2 (5 bases). Germline values: CDR1 MNHNS, CDR2 SASEGT. The length of the CDR3 is 15 residues. The V end lost 6 bases, the J end lost 2 bases, and 17 bases lay between the germline ends. This chain's CDR3 is CASRPSGSGPYEQYF. In DNA, the CDR3 is TGTGCCAGCAGACCCTCGGGATCCGGTCCCTACGAGCAGTACTTC.

The rearrangement links TRBV15 to TRBJ1-4; no reliable D call. Germline V gene data show CDR1 as LNHNV and CDR2 as YYDKDF (reference sequence). The V end was cut by 5 bases, the J end by 7 bases, with 14 bases between. This CDR3 is 14 amino acids long. CDR3 nucleotides: TGTGCCACCAGCGGAACAAGGCGAGGTGAAAAACTGTTTTTT. This encodes CATSGTRRGEKLFF.

The sample holds many counts of this clone. The gene calls are TRBV2 and TRBJ2-5; perhaps TRBD1 as D (5 bases). Germline V gene lookup returns CDR1 SNHLY and CDR2 FYNNEI. CDR3 length: 12 residues. Trimming cost V 7 bases and J 5 bases, with 11 bases left between them. Here the CDR3 DNA reads TGTGCCAGCAACAGGTTCTTGGAGACCCAGTACTTC. Translating gives CASNRFLETQYF.

This rearrangement joins TRBV16 to TRBJ1-5; 7 bases are a match to TRBD1. Germline assignment: CDR1 KGHSY and CDR2 FQNENV. This CDR3 is built from 13 residues. Trimming at V came to 3 bases and at J to 6 bases, leaving 2 bases not matched to a gene. The CDR3 DNA reads as TGTGCCAGCAGCCATAACAGGGGTCAGCCCCAGCATTTT. This encodes CASSHNRGQPQHF.

V is TRBV29-1 and J is TRBJ1-2; TRBD1 aligns across 8 bases. Germline CDR1 reads SQVTM; CDR2 reads ANQGSEA. This CDR3 is 14 amino acids long. V trimming: 7 bases; J trimming: 7 bases; junction bases outside the gene matches: 14. CDR3 sequence: CSAWTGPSSGGYTF. The CDR3 coding sequence is TGCAGCGCTTGGACAGGGCCCTCGTCTGGTGGCTACACCTTC.

This clone was seen more than once but under ten times. The chain employs TRBV19 and TRBJ2-2; D uncertain. The V and J ends lost 5 bases and 1 base respectively, with 8 bases between them. The CDR3 totals 14 residues. Germline CDR1 and CDR2: LNHDA and SQIVND (reference sequence). In DNA, the CDR3 is TGTGCCAGTAGTTCGGTGGGGAACACCGGGGAGCTGTTTTTT. This gives the protein CASSSVGNTGELFF.

Details on this clone: At one boundary the junction diverges from the germline segment, which might be a read error. The chain employs TRBV5-1 and TRBJ2-7; 14 bases map to TRBD2. Germline V gene lookup returns CDR1 SGHRS and CDR2 YFSETQ. The CDR3 has 15 amino acids. The CDR3 DNA reads TGCGCCGGCAGCTCGACTAGCGGGAGGGCCCACGAGCAGTACTTC. Translation gives CAGSSTSGRAHEQYF.

The chain is built from TRBV28 and TRBJ1-5; 7 bases line up with TRBD1. CDR1 is MDHEN, CDR2 SYDVKM, per germline. This CDR3 is built from 14 residues. The trim removed 3 bases at V and 6 bases at J, leaving 5 bases unmatched. CDR3 protein: CASSLAGTAQPQHF. The CDR3 bases are TGTGCCAGCAGTTTGGCCGGGACAGCTCAGCCCCAGCATTTT.

This chain joins TRBV19 and TRBJ2-5; TRBD1 aligns across 9 bases. CDR3 length: 15 residues. CDR1 is LNHDA and CDR2 is SQIVND in the germline V gene (reference sequence). V dropped 8 bases and J dropped 4; count of bases not matched to a gene: 11. This CDR3 reads CASSAITGGGETQYF. In nucleotides, the CDR3 is TGTGCCAGTTCGGCAATTACAGGGGGCGGAGAGACCCAGTACTTC.

The chain is built from TRBV15 and TRBJ2-3, with 7 bases lining up with TRBD1. V dropped 0 bases and J dropped 3; count of bases not matched to a gene: 6. The CDR3 length is 16 residues. Germline V gene lookup returns CDR1 LNHNV and CDR2 YYDKDF (reference sequence). The CDR3 DNA is TGTGCCACCAGCAGAGACGCGTTCAGGGGGACAGATACGCAGTATTTT. It encodes CATSRDAFRGTDTQYF. Variable domain in full (rest from reference TRBV15 and TRBJ2-3): DAMVIQNPRYQVTQFGKPVTLSCSQTLNHNVMYWYQQKSSQAPKLLFHYYDKDFNNEADTPDNFQSRRPNTSFCFLDIRSPGLGDTAMYLCATSRDAFRGTDTQYFGPGTRLTVL.

This clone appeared many times. V is TRBV7-2 and J is TRBJ2-3, with 7 positions matching TRBD1. Germline V lookup: CDR1 SGHTA, CDR2 FQGNSA. Trimming took 6 bases from V and 4 from J; bases not matched to a gene: 7. The CDR3 totals 14 residues. Written as DNA, the CDR3 is TGTGCCAGCAGTTCGACAGGGCGGGCAGATACGCAGTATTTT. Translating gives CASSSTGRADTQYF.

The J gene is TRBJ2-7, the V gene TRBV14; D remains ambiguous. This CDR3 comprises 15 residues. Trimming removed 0 bases at V and 3 bases at J, with 12 bases between. CDR1 is SGHDN, CDR2 FVKESK, per germline. CDR3 loop: CASSQETVGYYEQYF. In nucleotides, the CDR3 is TGTGCCAGCAGCCAAGAGACGGTGGGGTACTACGAGCAGTACTTC.

The chain employs TRBV7-3 and TRBJ2-4; 7 bases are a match to TRBD2. V lost 4 bases, J lost 6 bases, and 9 bases stayed unmatched. Per germline, CDR1 SGHTA and CDR2 FQGTGA. CDR3 size: 15 residues. Here the CDR3 reads CASSSLAEAGNIQYF. The CDR3 DNA reads as TGTGCCAGCAGCTCGCTAGCGGAAGCGGGAAACATTCAGTACTTC.

The chain couples TRBV7-2 to TRBJ1-2; D gene ambiguous. Germline CDR1 is SGHTA and CDR2 is FQGNSA. The germline V and J ends were trimmed by 2 bases and 8 bases, with 12 bases remaining between them. The CDR3 runs to 13 residues. The CDR3 loop is CASSLTGPGGYTF. The DNA of the CDR3 is TGTGCCAGCAGCTTAACCGGGCCCGGAGGCTACACCTTC.

V is TRBV18 and J is TRBJ2-5; the match to TRBD2 covers 7 bases. Germline CDR1 and CDR2: KGHSH and LQKENI. This CDR3 has 14 amino acids. Germline trimming cut 3 bases from V and 5 bases from J; bases unmatched to any gene: 6. The CDR3 DNA sequence: TGTGCCAGCTCACCGGGAGCGGGGAGTGAGACCCAGTACTTC. It yields the protein CASSPGAGSETQYF.

On this clone itself: One end of the junction is discordant with germline, which a read error may explain. This chain joins TRBV5-1 and TRBJ2-3; weak D call: TRBD1 (6 bases). CDR3 size: 15 residues. Germline loops: CDR1 SGHRS, CDR2 YFSETQ. The chain's CDR3 is CASSLAVRGTDTQYF. CDR3 nucleotide sequence: TGCGCCAGCAGTTTGGCGGTTAGGGGGACAGATACGCAGTATTTT.

This clone was found a few times. This sequence joins TRBV7-3 and TRBJ2-1, with D perhaps TRBD1 (6 bases). Trimming left V 2 bases short and J 0 bases short, with 14 bases between. CDR1 is SGHTA, CDR2 FQGTGA, per germline. The CDR3 runs 17 residues. This CDR3 reads CASSLGPLGGSYNEQFF. CDR3 in DNA: TGTGCCAGCAGCTTAGGGCCCTTAGGGGGCTCCTACAATGAGCAGTTCTTC.

V usage is TRBV18 and J usage is TRBJ2-3; no reliable D call. Trimming left V 6 bases short and J 6 bases short, with 25 bases between. This CDR3 has 17 residues. Per the germline V gene, CDR1 is KGHSH and CDR2 is LQKENI. CDR3: CASSPKATSTRLDTQYF. Written as DNA, the CDR3 is TGTGCCAGCTCTCCAAAAGCCACCTCTACAAGATTGGATACGCAGTATTTT.

On this clone itself: A far bigger clonotype differs at one base, so this is likely a read error. This sequence joins TRBV18 and TRBJ2-7; a possible D gene is TRBD2 (6 bases). The CDR3 consists of 15 residues. Germline assignment: CDR1 KGHSH and CDR2 LQKENI. V shed 3 bases and J shed 5 bases, with 17 bases lying between them. CDR3 amino acids: CASSPSAGPVDEQYF. For the CDR3, the DNA is TGTGCCAGCTCACCCTCGGCGGGGCCCGTCGACGAGCAGTACTTC.

The gene calls are TRBV10-3 and TRBJ1-3; TRBD1 aligns across 10 bases. CDR1 is ENHRY and CDR2 is SYGVKD in the germline V gene. V shed 8 bases, J shed 4 bases, and the junction held 5 bases outside the gene matches. CDR3 length equals 14 residues. CDR3 DNA sequence: TGTGCCATCCGAGGGACAGGGGCGGGAAACACCATATATTTT. It yields the protein CAIRGTGAGNTIYF.

The CDR3 bases are TGTGCCAGCAGCGCCGGCTCCGGGACAACTTACGAGCAGTACTTC. This translates into CASSAGSGTTYEQYF. The J gene is TRBJ2-7, the V gene TRBV5-6, with D tentatively TRBD1 (6 bases). The CDR3 has 15 amino acids. Between the trimmed V and J ends, which lost 4 bases and 4 bases, there was a span of 18 bases. Looked up from germline, CDR1 is SGHDT and CDR2 is YYEEEE.

The chain is built from TRBV30 and TRBJ1-5; 9 bases are a match to TRBD1. Germline lookup yields CDR1 GTSNPN and CDR2 SVGIG (reference sequence). There are 14 residues in the CDR3. J lost 4 bases, V lost 2 bases, and 3 bases had no gene match. The CDR3 spells CAWSTGTGNQPQHF. The CDR3 region has the DNA TGTGCCTGGAGTACCGGGACAGGGAATCAGCCCCAGCATTTT.